The 9 T cell receptor beta chains reported below all come from one sample, sequenced in a study of blood T cells in healthy people across ages. Primed by a sample-barcoded 5' primer and a J-beta primer mix, a second PCR proceeded for 7 to 11 cycles. MiXCR, run by TCRdb on the 5' RACE reads, gives a single entry per CDR3 protein. The data hold some 800,000 distinct CDR3 sequences, with 40% to 50% observed a single time. The sample taken for sequencing was blood. All receptors derive from a man in his 60s in good health.

The V gene is TRBV6-2 or TRBV6-3, the J gene TRBJ1-2; 10 bases are shared with TRBD1. Germline values: CDR1 MNHEY, CDR2 SVGEGT. V shed 2 bases, J shed 7 bases, and the junction held 4 bases outside the gene matches. CDR3 length: 14 amino acids. CDR3 residues: CASSYDRGRFGYTF. DNA of the CDR3: TGTGCCAGCAGTTACGACAGGGGGCGTTTTGGCTACACCTTC.

This chain joins TRBV12-3 or TRBV12-4 and TRBJ1-4; no clear D gene. V was cut by 3 bases and J by 3 bases, with 8 bases left in between. This CDR3 comprises 14 residues. The CDR3 DNA reads as TGTGCCAGCAGTTTCGCTGGCCCTAATGAAAAACTGTTTTTT. Translation gives CASSFAGPNEKLFF.

The chain couples TRBV3-1 to TRBJ2-4; TRBD1 agrees at 7 bases. Per the germline V gene, CDR1 is LGHDT and CDR2 is YNNKEL (reference sequence). The J segment lost 0 bases and the V segment lost 7 bases, leaving 9 bases of the junction unmatched. The CDR3 has 16 residues. CDR3 amino acids: CASNTRQGSAKNIQYF. Here the CDR3 DNA reads TGTGCCAGCAACACCCGACAGGGTTCAGCCAAAAACATTCAGTACTTC.

The rearrangement joins TRBV4-1 to TRBJ1-6; D unresolved. From germline, CDR1 is MGHRA and CDR2 YSYEKL. The CDR3 runs to 16 residues. Between the trimmed V and J ends, which lost 0 bases and 9 bases, there was a span of 15 bases. This CDR3 reads CASSQDRIGNGSPLHF. The DNA for the CDR3 is TGCGCCAGCAGCCAAGATCGAATTGGCAATGGTTCACCCCTCCACTTT.

This chain connects TRBV5-4 to TRBJ2-3, with 7 bases that match TRBD2. Looked up from germline, CDR1 is SGHNT and CDR2 is YYREEE (reference sequence). V trimming: 0 bases; J trimming: 6 bases; junction bases outside the gene matches: 4. The CDR3 is 14 residues long. CDR3 sequence reads: CASSLGEGRDTQYF. The DNA of the CDR3 is TGTGCCAGCAGCTTGGGGGAGGGTAGGGATACGCAGTATTTT.

The rearrangement links TRBV4-1 to TRBJ2-1, with 14 bases identical to TRBD2. This CDR3 has 16 residues. Germline assignment: CDR1 MGHRA and CDR2 YSYEKL. J was trimmed by 8 bases and V by 4 bases; bases with no gene match: 7. This chain's CDR3 is CASSLRTSGGRDEQFF. The DNA for the CDR3 is TGCGCCAGCAGCCTCCGGACTAGCGGGGGGCGGGATGAGCAGTTCTTC.

The genes are TRBV4-3 and TRBJ2-3, with D possibly being TRBD2 (6 bases). With 0 bases removed from V and 0 bases from J, the gap between germline ends came to 25 bases. This CDR3 has 21 amino acids. Germline V gives CDR1 LGHNA, CDR2 YSLEER. This chain's CDR3 is CASSQDGLSPRAGSSTDTQYF. As DNA, the CDR3 is TGCGCCAGCAGCCAAGATGGGCTCTCCCCACGAGCGGGTTCGAGCACAGATACGCAGTATTTT.

This clonotype appeared a few times. The V and J genes are TRBV4-3 and TRBJ2-4; 10 nucleotides agree with TRBD1. The germline gives CDR1 LGHNA, CDR2 YSLEER. The ends lost 0 bases at V and 1 base at J; junction bases unmatched: 6. CDR3 length equals 18 residues. CDR3 loop: CASSQERQGAMAKNIQYF. CDR3 DNA: TGCGCCAGCAGCCAAGAGAGACAGGGGGCGATGGCCAAAAACATTCAGTACTTC.

The gene calls are TRBV4-1 and TRBJ1-1, with a tentative D call TRBD1 (6 bases). This CDR3 has 15 amino acids. Trimming cost V 5 bases and J 2 bases, with 15 bases left between them. Germline values: CDR1 MGHRA, CDR2 YSYEKL. The CDR3 reads CASSYSWTVNTEAFF. The CDR3 DNA is TGCGCCAGCAGCTATTCTTGGACAGTTAACACTGAAGCTTTCTTT.